The entry that follows covers one TCR beta chain sequence. Its specificity is unknown. Produced via immunoSEQ multiplex PCR; TCRdb's table is partial and in-frame only. The sample lists 50,000 or so clones, about 89% occurring once. The sample belongs to a study of OX40 agonist ivuxolimab in advanced cancers. Study information: Recorded diagnoses for dose-escalation patients were hepatocellular carcinoma, melanoma, renal cell or head and neck cancer. The group had a mean age of 60 years, ranged from about 20 to 80, and was around 82% male. Prior anti-PD-1, anti-PD-L1 or anti-CTLA-4 therapy was allowed; 40% had some. Findings and limits, study-wide: Among expanded peripheral T cells, antigen specificity went undetermined.

Trimming left V 3 bases short and J 2 bases short, with 14 bases between. There are 16 residues in the CDR3. Germline lookup yields CDR1 SGHVS and CDR2 FQNEAQ. The rearrangement uses TRBV7-8 and TRBJ2-1; tentative D call: TRBD1 (6 bases). Sequencing was performed on CD4+ or CD8+ T cells sorted from blood, taken in a trial of the OX40 agonist ivuxolimab. This clonotype was obtained from an adult with an advanced solid tumor such as melanoma, head and neck, liver or kidney cancer. The chain's CDR3 is CASSFYRDPTYNEQFF. In DNA form, the CDR3 reads TGTGCCAGCAGCTTTTACAGGGACCCGACCTACAATGAGCAGTTCTTC.